This T cell receptor (beta chain) originates from a study of Ad26.COV2.S vaccination and SARS-CoV-2 variants. Turning to the study itself: Ad26.COV2.S shots went into the muscle once or twice, 56 days apart. Overall study results and limits: A substantial breadth of spike-specific CD8+ and CD4+ T cell responses after vaccination has been reported.

The CDR3 is made up of 14 amino acids. V was clipped by 4 bases and J by 5 bases, with 15 bases between them. Per germline, CDR1 SGHRS and CDR2 YFSETQ. Specified treatment: some 19 received Ad26.COV2.S at low or high dose, single or two shots; about 5 received placebo; per-sample allocation not given. Sampling took place 63 days after the first vaccine or placebo injection. An adult aged 18-55 years in Boston served as the donor. As to this clone: Its antigen remains unidentified.

Profiling relied on immunoSEQ multiplex PCR, and the TCRdb table lists in-frame clones only, not all of them. This table holds about 410,000 clones, roughly 90% found once. V and J are TRBV5-1 and TRBJ2-5, with D possibly TRBD1 on 5 matching bases. The TCR comes from a person between 18 and 59 years old who received the Ad26.COV2.S COVID-19 vaccine or a placebo. The sample consisted of peripheral blood, taken in a trial of Ad26.COV2.S vaccine versus placebo. The DNA for the CDR3 is TGCGCCAGCAGCCCACAGGTGGTAGGGGAGACCCAGTACTTC. Translating gives CASSPQVVGETQYF.